This TCR beta chain was sequenced in a study of T cell responses to AZD1222 COVID-19 vaccine. Overall study findings and caveats: Unmutated variant regions are reportedly targeted by nearly half of spike-specific TCRs.

The CDR3 covers 13 residues. Germline CDR1 KGHSH, CDR2 LQKENI. Trimming cost V 1 base and J 10 bases, with 8 bases left between them. The repertoire was sequenced with immunoSEQ multiplex PCR; TCRdb's copy has only in-frame clones and lacks some. The sample holds tens of thousands of clones; 90% are singletons and the top ten take under 4%. About this clone: The antigen is unknown.

This receptor was identified in an adult in good health. The source material was peripheral blood, sampled on day 0 of AZD1222 vaccination. The rearrangement uses TRBV18 and TRBJ1-6; D is possibly TRBD1 (5 bases). The CDR3 loop reads CASSPLWGSPLHF. DNA of the CDR3: TGTGCCAGCTCACCACTTTGGGGGTCACCCCTCCACTTT.